The 26 T cell receptor beta chains presented below share a single source sample, sequenced in a study of persistence of HIV-infected CD4 T cells. The stimulus was an HIV-1 Gag 15-mer peptide pool, 0.85 to 1 ug/peptide/mL. CD4+ T cells upregulating both CD40 ligand and CD69 were sorted as responding cells. The libraries were made with immunoSEQ version 4 in survey mode. Measured with immunoSEQ multiplex PCR; TCRdb has only the in-frame clones, and not every one. The table records 20,000 to 25,000 clones, less than 85% of them present only once. Antigen specificity for these receptors is unknown. Sequenced material: CD4+ T cells sorted from PBMCs after approximately 19-hour stimulation, taken from a patient who received antiretroviral therapy. The receptors here all came from an adult man with HIV who was CMV-seropositive.

The chain recombines TRBV5-1 with TRBJ2-5, with D perhaps TRBD1 (6 bases). The germline gives CDR1 SGHRS, CDR2 YFSETQ. The CDR3 covers 15 residues. V was pared by 3 bases and J by 1 base, with 13 bases between. The CDR3 nucleotides read TGCGCCAGCAGCTCGATAACAGGGTTCCAAGAGACCCAGTACTTC. It encodes CASSSITGFQETQYF.

This rearrangement joins TRBV6-1 to TRBJ1-5, with a weak D call TRBD1 (5 bases). Per germline, CDR1 MNHNS and CDR2 SASEGT. V was pared by 5 bases and J by 3 bases, with 14 bases between. This CDR3 has 15 amino acids. In nucleotides, the CDR3 is TGTGCCAGCAGTTCTCAGGGTAACGCCAATCAGCCCCAGCATTTT. This encodes CASSSQGNANQPQHF.

This clone has just a few counts. The gene calls are TRBV7-2 and TRBJ1-2, with D maybe TRBD1 (6 bases). Trimming pared 5 bases from V and 2 bases from J, leaving 12 bases between. Germline V CDR1 and CDR2: SGHTA, FQGNSA. This CDR3 has 14 residues. CDR3 amino acids: CASSPQGNNYGYTF. In DNA, the CDR3 is TGTGCCAGCAGCCCCCAGGGGAACAACTATGGCTACACCTTC.

V is TRBV10-3 and J is TRBJ2-1; 7 bases map to TRBD1. The V gene end was trimmed by 6 bases and the J gene end by 7 bases; junction bases not matched to a gene: 9. Germline V gene sequence: CDR1 ENHRY, CDR2 SYGVKD. The CDR3 spans 14 residues. CDR3 sequence: CAIRGTEAGNEQFF. DNA of the CDR3: TGTGCCATCAGGGGGACAGAAGCAGGTAATGAGCAGTTCTTC.

This clone is medium-sized. This chain's CDR3 is CASSSWDRGTEAFF. In nucleotides, the CDR3 is TGTGCCAGCAGCTCCTGGGACAGGGGGACTGAAGCTTTCTTT. The genes are TRBV7-9 and TRBJ1-1, with 11 bases that match TRBD1. Germline CDR1 is SEHNR and CDR2 is FQNEAQ (reference sequence). This CDR3 is 14 amino acids long. The ends lost 4 bases at V and 5 bases at J; junction bases unmatched: 3.

The chain combines TRBV3-1 (or the pseudogene TRBV3-2) with TRBJ1-1, with D uncertain. The CDR3 length is 13 residues. The V gene lost 4 bases and the J gene lost 6 bases, with 12 bases spanning the gap. Germline loops: CDR1 LGHDT, CDR2 YNNKEL (reference sequence). DNA of the CDR3: TGTGCCAGCAGCCGGCTTAATACCCCTGAAGCTTTCTTT. This translates into CASSRLNTPEAFF.

The gene calls are TRBV11-3 and TRBJ2-3, with 10 bases that match TRBD2. V lost 5 bases, J lost 6 bases, and 17 bases stayed unmatched. The CDR3 has 18 amino acids. Germline CDR1 reads SGHNT; CDR2 reads YENEEA. CDR3 coding DNA: TGTGCCAGCAGCCGAAGGAATAGCGGGGGGCGGGAGGCCGATACGCAGTATTTT. Protein: CASSRRNSGGREADTQYF.

This rearrangement joins TRBV19 to TRBJ2-2, with D perhaps TRBD1 or TRBD2 (6 bases each). Trimming stripped 3 bases from V and 1 base from J, with 12 bases between. CDR3 length: 16 residues. Germline V lookup: CDR1 LNHDA, CDR2 SQIVND (reference sequence). The CDR3: CASSIEGGGNTGELFF. CDR3 in DNA: TGTGCCAGTAGTATTGAGGGGGGCGGGAACACCGGGGAGCTGTTTTTT.

This chain joins TRBV2 and TRBJ2-3, with 13 bases aligning to TRBD2. Trimming removed 4 bases from V and 1 base from J; junction bases left unmatched: 2. Germline CDR1 and CDR2: SNHLY and FYNNEI. This CDR3 contains 16 residues. CDR3 sequence: CASSAGTSGGTDTQYF. In DNA form, the CDR3 reads TGTGCCAGCAGTGCCGGGACTAGCGGGGGCACAGATACGCAGTATTTT.

The chain couples TRBV10-3 to TRBJ1-5; no clear D. Germline CDR1 reads ENHRY; CDR2 reads SYGVKD. V was pared by 0 bases and J by 6 bases, with 6 bases between. The CDR3 length is 13 residues. DNA for the CDR3: TGTGCCATCAGTGAGTCGAGACTTCAGCCCCAGCATTTT. Amino acid sequence: CAISESRLQPQHF.

J is TRBJ2-6 and V is TRBV28, with TRBD1 matching over 10 bases. The CDR3 contains 18 residues. CDR1 is MDHEN, CDR2 SYDVKM, per germline. After removal of 6 bases from V and 2 bases from J, the junction contained 10 bases not matched to a gene. The CDR3 is CASRPPAGTGAGANVLTF. CDR3 nucleotide sequence: TGTGCCAGCAGACCTCCGGCAGGGACAGGGGCTGGGGCCAACGTCCTGACTTTC.

The rearrangement joins TRBV12-3 or TRBV12-4 to TRBJ1-5; D not resolved. The CDR3 is 13 amino acids. Trimming took 1 base from V and 5 from J, leaving 6 bases between them. CDR3 loop: CASSLGRDQPQHF. The CDR3 region has the DNA TGTGCCAGCAGTTTAGGGCGGGATCAGCCCCAGCATTTT.

The chain employs TRBV6-6 and TRBJ2-7, with D unresolved. CDR1 and CDR2 from the germline V gene are MNHNY and SVGAGI (reference sequence). This CDR3 is 15 amino acids long. V was clipped by 5 bases and J by 0 bases, with 14 bases between them. CDR3 region: CASSDAHLSSYEQYF. CDR3 nucleotide sequence: TGTGCCAGCAGTGACGCACACCTAAGCTCCTACGAGCAGTACTTC.

Here the CDR3 reads CASRLGNQGIDTQYF. CDR3 sequence (DNA): TGTGCCAGTAGGCTGGGGAACCAGGGGATAGATACGCAGTATTTT. This sequence joins TRBV19 and TRBJ2-3; perhaps TRBD1 as D (6 bases). Germline assignment: CDR1 LNHDA and CDR2 SQIVND (reference sequence). The CDR3 covers 15 residues. Trimming pared 6 bases from V and 5 bases from J, leaving 18 bases between.

This chain joins TRBV4-1 and TRBJ1-2, with a possible D match to TRBD1 (6 bases). Germline CDR1 MGHRA, CDR2 YSYEKL. The CDR3 is 12 amino acids. V was shortened by 3 bases and J by 7 bases, with 9 bases between the two germline ends. CDR3: CASSQNRVGYTF. The CDR3 DNA is TGCGCCAGCAGCCAGAACAGGGTTGGCTACACCTTC.

This clone was counted a few times. V is TRBV19 and J is TRBJ2-3; 8 positions match TRBD2. Germline V gene sequence: CDR1 LNHDA, CDR2 SQIVND (reference sequence). The length of the CDR3 is 14 residues. Trimming at V came to 10 bases and at J to 2 bases, leaving 8 bases not matched to a gene. The CDR3 sequence: CATRRRGDTDTQYF. The CDR3 bases are TGTGCCACCAGGCGGCGGGGGGACACAGATACGCAGTATTTT.

This clone was observed a single time. The chain has TRBV24-1 and TRBJ2-7; D is unclear. CDR3 length: 14 amino acids. The V gene lost 4 bases and the J gene lost 3 bases, with 12 bases spanning the gap. Germline CDR1 is KGHDR and CDR2 is SFDVKD. The CDR3 DNA follows: TGTGCCACCAGTGACCCCCCGCACGACTACGAGCAGTACTTC. It specifies CATSDPPHDYEQYF.

The gene calls are TRBV3-1 (or the pseudogene TRBV3-2) and TRBJ1-6; 7 bases are a match to TRBD1. Losses at the gene ends were 5 bases for V and 0 bases for J; bases not matched to a gene: 7. The CDR3 spans 17 residues. Germline CDR1 reads LGHDT; CDR2 reads YNNKEL (reference sequence). The CDR3 here is CASSFGTVSSYNSPLHF. The CDR3, as DNA: TGTGCCAGCAGCTTTGGGACAGTAAGCTCCTATAATTCACCCCTCCACTTT.

The chain links TRBV9 to TRBJ1-3; a weak D match, TRBD1 (5 bases). Per the germline V gene, CDR1 is SGDLS and CDR2 is YYNGEE. With 2 bases removed from V and 16 bases from J, the gap between germline ends came to 22 bases. CDR3 length: 14 amino acids. This CDR3 is CASSVGKGGDLRYF. The CDR3 nucleotides read TGTGCCAGCAGCGTCGGTAAAGGAGGGGACCTCCGGTATTTT.

The V gene is TRBV19, the J gene TRBJ2-6; D ambiguous. This CDR3 is built from 18 residues. Germline V lookup: CDR1 LNHDA, CDR2 SQIVND (reference sequence). V lost 1 base to trimming and J lost 3 bases, with 16 bases between them. For the CDR3, the DNA is TGTGCCAGTAGTATAGCCCCCCGGCATCAGGTTGGGGCCAACGTCCTGACTTTC. Protein product: CASSIAPRHQVGANVLTF.

V gene TRBV3-1 (or the pseudogene TRBV3-2) combines with J gene TRBJ2-7; D is ambiguous. V lost 0 bases, J lost 0 bases, and 6 bases lay in between. CDR1 is LGHDT and CDR2 is YNNKEL in the germline V gene (reference sequence). This CDR3 spans 14 amino acids. CDR3 DNA: TGTGCCAGCAGCCAAGATAGGGTCTCCTACGAGCAGTACTTC. It encodes CASSQDRVSYEQYF.

The chain links TRBV7-2 to TRBJ2-2; either TRBD1 or TRBD2 may fit D (7 bases each). From germline, CDR1 is SGHTA and CDR2 FQGNSA. Trimming removed 5 bases from V and 3 bases from J, with 16 bases in between. This CDR3 is built from 16 residues. CDR3 amino acids: CASSQGGEPYTGELFF. Here the CDR3 DNA reads TGTGCCAGCAGCCAGGGGGGGGAACCCTACACCGGGGAGCTGTTTTTT.

The chain links TRBV7-3 to TRBJ2-2; 9 bases are shared with TRBD1. This CDR3 contains 17 residues. CDR1 is SGHTA, CDR2 FQGTGA, per germline. Trimming cost V 1 base and J 3 bases; bases outside gene matches: 6. The CDR3 DNA is TGTGCCAGCAGCTTAATGGGGGGACAGGGATACACCGGGGAGCTGTTTTTT. Protein: CASSLMGGQGYTGELFF.

The chain has TRBV2 and TRBJ1-2; D is perhaps TRBD1 (5 bases). There are 14 residues in the CDR3. Germline V gene lookup returns CDR1 SNHLY and CDR2 FYNNEI. The V gene lost 4 bases and the J gene lost 8 bases, with 17 bases spanning the gap. The CDR3 protein is CASSAGTNYRGYTF. The CDR3 bases are TGTGCCAGCAGTGCCGGGACTAACTACCGAGGCTACACCTTC.

The V gene is TRBV10-3, the J gene TRBJ2-2; D is ambiguous. The CDR3 has 12 residues. V lost 6 bases, J lost 7 bases, and 9 bases lay in between. Germline-derived CDR1 and CDR2 are ENHRY and SYGVKD. The chain's CDR3 is CAISPEIGELFF. The CDR3 DNA sequence: TGTGCCATCAGCCCCGAAATCGGGGAGCTGTTTTTT.

The chain joins TRBV12-5 to TRBJ2-5; TRBD1 matches 8 bases. Germline V gives CDR1 LGHNT, CDR2 FRNRAP. Losses at the gene ends were 5 bases for V and 0 bases for J; bases not matched to a gene: 14. The CDR3 has 18 residues. The CDR3 DNA is TGTGCTAGTGGTGCACCCGGGCGACAGGGGAGGAACCAAGAGACCCAGTACTTC. Its translation: CASGAPGRQGRNQETQYF.